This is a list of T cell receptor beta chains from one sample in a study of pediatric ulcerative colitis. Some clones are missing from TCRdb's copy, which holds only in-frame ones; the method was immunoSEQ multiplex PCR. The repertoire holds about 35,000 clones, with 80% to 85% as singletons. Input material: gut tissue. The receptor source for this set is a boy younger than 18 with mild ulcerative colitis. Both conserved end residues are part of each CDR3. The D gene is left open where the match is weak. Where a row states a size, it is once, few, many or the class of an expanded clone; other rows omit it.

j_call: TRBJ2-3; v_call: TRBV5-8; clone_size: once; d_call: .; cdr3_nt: TGTGCCAGCAGGAGGGATATCACAGATACGCAGTATTTT; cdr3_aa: CASRRDITDTQYF
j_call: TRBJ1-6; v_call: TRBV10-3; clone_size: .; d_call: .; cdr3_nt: TGTGCCATCAGTGAGAGGGGCAGGGGCCGTTCACCCCTCCACTTT; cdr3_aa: CAISERGRGRSPLHF
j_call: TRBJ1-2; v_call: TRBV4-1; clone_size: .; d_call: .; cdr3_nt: TGCGCCAGCAGCCAAGGTGGCAGCGTCTATGGCTACACCTTC; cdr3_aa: CASSQGGSVYGYTF
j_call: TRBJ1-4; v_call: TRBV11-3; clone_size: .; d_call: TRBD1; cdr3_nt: TGTGCCAGCAGCCTGCCGAGGGGGCGCGCTAATGAAAAACTGTTTTTT; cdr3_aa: CASSLPRGRANEKLFF
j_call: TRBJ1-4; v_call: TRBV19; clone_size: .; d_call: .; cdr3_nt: TGTGCCAGTAGTTTTAAGTATCTCCTTAATGAAAAACTGTTTTTT; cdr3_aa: CASSFKYLLNEKLFF
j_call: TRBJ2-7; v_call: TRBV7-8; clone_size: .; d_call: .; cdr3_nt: TGTGCCAGCAGCTTAGAGCTCGGCTACGAGCAGTACTTC; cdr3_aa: CASSLELGYEQYF
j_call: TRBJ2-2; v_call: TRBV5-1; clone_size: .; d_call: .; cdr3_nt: TGCGCCAGCAGCTTGGGGCCGTCGGGTGAGCTGTTTTTT; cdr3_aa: CASSLGPSGELFF
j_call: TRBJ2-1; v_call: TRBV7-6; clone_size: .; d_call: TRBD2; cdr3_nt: TGTGCCAGCAGCTTAGCCGGGACTAGCACCTACAATGAGCAGTTCTTC; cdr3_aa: CASSLAGTSTYNEQFF
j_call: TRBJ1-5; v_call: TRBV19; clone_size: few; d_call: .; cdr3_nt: TGTGCCAGTAGTATATTCTGGGCCACGTCCCCCGATCAGCCCCAGCATTTT; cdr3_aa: CASSIFWATSPDQPQHF
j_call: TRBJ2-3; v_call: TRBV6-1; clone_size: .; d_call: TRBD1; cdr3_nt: TGTGCCAGCAGACCGGGACAGGCGTTCACAGATACGCAGTATTTT; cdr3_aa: CASRPGQAFTDTQYF
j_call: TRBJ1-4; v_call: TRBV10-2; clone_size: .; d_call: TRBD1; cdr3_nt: TGCGCCTCAAACAGGGGGGACGAAAAACTGTTTTTT; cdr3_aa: CASNRGDEKLFF
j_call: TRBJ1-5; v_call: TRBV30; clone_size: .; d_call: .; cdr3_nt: TGTGCCTGGAGTGAGTGGGCTAGGTCCGCCAATCAGCCCCAGCATTTT; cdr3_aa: CAWSEWARSANQPQHF
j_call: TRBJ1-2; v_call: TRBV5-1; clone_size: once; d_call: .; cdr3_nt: TGCGCCAGCAGCTACCGGTCAACCCGGGGAGGCTACACCTTC; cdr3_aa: CASSYRSTRGGYTF
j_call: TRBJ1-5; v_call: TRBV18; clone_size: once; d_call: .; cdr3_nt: TGTGCCAGCTCGCGCGGACAGATTAGCAATCAGCCCCAGCATTTT; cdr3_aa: CASSRGQISNQPQHF
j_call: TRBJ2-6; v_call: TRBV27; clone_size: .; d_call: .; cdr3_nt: TGTGCCAGCAGTACAGCCTCTGGGGCCAACGTCCTGACTTTC; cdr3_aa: CASSTASGANVLTF
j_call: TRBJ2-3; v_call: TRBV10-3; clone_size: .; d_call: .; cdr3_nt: TGTGCCATCAGTGAGTCGGACTCCGGGACTTCTCCTGGCACAGATACGCAGTATTTT; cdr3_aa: CAISESDSGTSPGTDTQYF
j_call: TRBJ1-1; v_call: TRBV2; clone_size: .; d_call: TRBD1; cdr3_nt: TGTGCCAGCATAGGGACAGGGGGAACTGAAGCTTTCTTT; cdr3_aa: CASIGTGGTEAFF
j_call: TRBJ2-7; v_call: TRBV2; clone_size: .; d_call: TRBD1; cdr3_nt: TGTGCCAGCGTATATTCTGGACAGGGGGTGGGAGAGCAGTACTTC; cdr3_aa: CASVYSGQGVGEQYF
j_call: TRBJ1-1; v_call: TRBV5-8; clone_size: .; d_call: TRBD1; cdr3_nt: TGTGCCAGCAGCTTGGAGGGACAGGGGGTTGTAGCTTTCTTT; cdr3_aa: CASSLEGQGVVAFF
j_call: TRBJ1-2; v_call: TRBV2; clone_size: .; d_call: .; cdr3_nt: TGTGCCAGCAGCCTAGGACGGGGGAGCTATGGCTACACCTTC; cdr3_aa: CASSLGRGSYGYTF
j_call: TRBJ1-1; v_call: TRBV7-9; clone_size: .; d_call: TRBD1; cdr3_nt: TGTGCCAGCAGCTTTGGACAGGGGGCGATCACTGAAGCTTTCTTT; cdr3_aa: CASSFGQGAITEAFF
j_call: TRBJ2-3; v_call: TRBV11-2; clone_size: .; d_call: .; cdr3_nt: TGTGCCAGCAGCTTAAGGGGCCTCGGCACAGATACGCAGTATTTT; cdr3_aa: CASSLRGLGTDTQYF
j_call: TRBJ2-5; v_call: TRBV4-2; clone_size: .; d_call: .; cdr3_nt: TGTGCCAGCAGCCAAGCCGGCCCGGATGGGGTGGCCCAGTACTTC; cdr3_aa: CASSQAGPDGVAQYF
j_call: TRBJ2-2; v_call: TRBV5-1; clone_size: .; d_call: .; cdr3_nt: TGCGCCAGCAGCTGGACTCCGGGCGCCGGGGAGCTGTTTTTT; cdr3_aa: CASSWTPGAGELFF
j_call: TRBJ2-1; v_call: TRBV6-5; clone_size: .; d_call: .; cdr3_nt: TGTGCCAGCAGTACGTTAATTTCCTACAATGAGCAGTTCTTC; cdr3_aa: CASSTLISYNEQFF
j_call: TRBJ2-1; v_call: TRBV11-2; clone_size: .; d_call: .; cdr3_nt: TGTGCCAGCAGCTATAGGGGGGGCCGGGTTAATGAGCAGTTCTTC; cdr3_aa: CASSYRGGRVNEQFF
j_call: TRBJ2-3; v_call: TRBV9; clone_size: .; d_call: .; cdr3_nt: TGTGCCAGCAGCGGGCCTTATGGGACAGATACGCAGTATTTT; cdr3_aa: CASSGPYGTDTQYF
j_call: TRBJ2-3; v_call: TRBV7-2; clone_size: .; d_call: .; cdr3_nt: TGTGCCAGCAGCTTAGAGGTCGTCACAGATACGCAGTATTTT; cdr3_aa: CASSLEVVTDTQYF